The entry that follows covers one T cell receptor (beta chain) sequence. The record originates from a study of blood T cell repertoires in COVID-19. For the study at large: The analysed material was cDNA or gDNA that came from T cells, B-cell-depleted T cells, or PBMCs.

Data came from immunoSEQ multiplex PCR; TCRdb stores just in-frame clones and leaves some out. The data contain roughly 95,000 clones, about four fifths of them singletons. This CDR3 is built from 13 residues. CDR1 is MGHRA, CDR2 YSYEKL, per germline. V lost 4 bases and J 11 bases, leaving 12 bases between the germline ends. The source of this sequence is a man older than 75 with acute or convalescent COVID-19. The V call is TRBV4-1, the J call TRBJ1-6; no firm D call. Sequenced sample: peripheral blood. This CDR3 is CASSPGPTAPLHF. CDR3 DNA: TGCGCCAGCAGCCCTGGGCCTACGGCACCCCTCCACTTT.